The 21 T cell receptor beta chains reported below all come from one sample, sequenced in a study of shared clonotypes between healthy human individuals. Naive CD8 cells comprised CD45RO-negative, CCR7-positively selected cells, excluding terminally differentiated effector memory CD45RA+ cells. The assay was immunoSEQ multiplex PCR, and TCRdb's table has in-frame clones only and misses some. The sample records about 2,200,000 clones, 85% to 95% being singletons. Sequencing was performed on naive CD8+ T cells from PBMCs. These receptors were taken from a man younger than 35 in good health. Some clones in this sample may be carry-over from other donors' samples.

The rearrangement uses TRBV27 and TRBJ1-1; 9 nucleotides align to TRBD1. Trimming took 7 bases from V and 2 from J; bases not matched to a gene: 5. Per the germline V gene, CDR1 is MNHEY and CDR2 is SMNVEV (reference sequence). This CDR3 contains 14 residues. The CDR3 DNA is TGTGCCAGCAATCACAGGGGGCCCAACACTGAAGCTTTCTTT. It yields the protein CASNHRGPNTEAFF.

Details on this clone: At one end, the junction sequence differs from germline, possibly due to a read error. The chain carries TRBV15 and TRBJ2-5; perhaps TRBD2 as D (7 bases). This CDR3 is 14 amino acids long. Germline-derived CDR1 and CDR2 are LNHNV and YYDKDF (reference sequence). CDR3 bases: TGTGCCACCAGCAGTCTCGGGGGGCAAGGGACCCAGTACTTC. Translated: CATSSLGGQGTQYF.

This rearrangement joins TRBV25-1 to TRBJ2-4; D remains unclear. Germline V gene sequence: CDR1 MGHDK, CDR2 SYGVNS. CDR3 length equals 11 residues. Trimming shortened V by 8 bases and J by 8 bases, and 10 bases separated the two germline ends. The CDR3 DNA follows: TGTGCCAGCGGCCGGTCCGACATTCAGTACTTC. Its translation: CASGRSDIQYF. Variable domain in full (rest from reference TRBV25-1 and TRBJ2-4): EADIYQTPRYLVIGTGKKITLECSQTMGHDKMYWYQQDPGMELHLIHYSYGVNSTEKGDLSSESTVSRIRTEHFPLTLESARPSHTSQYLCASGRSDIQYFGAGTRLSVL.

In this sample, this clone turned up once. The identical CDR3 is also encoded by other nucleotide sequences in the sample. This sequence joins TRBV5-4 and TRBJ2-1; no clear D. Per germline, CDR1 SGHNT and CDR2 YYREEE (reference sequence). Trimming stripped 0 bases from V and 5 bases from J, with 3 bases between. This CDR3 is built from 12 residues. The CDR3 DNA reads TGTGCCAGCAGCTTGGATGACAATGAGCAGTTCTTC. This codes for CASSLDDNEQFF.

V and J are TRBV7-2 and TRBJ2-3, with D maybe TRBD2 (5 bases). V was shortened by 0 bases and J by 5 bases, with 6 bases between the two germline ends. The CDR3 totals 13 residues. Looked up from germline, CDR1 is SGHTA and CDR2 is FQGNSA. The CDR3 DNA sequence: TGTGCCAGCAGCTTAGCGGAGGTAGATACGCAGTATTTT. Translation gives CASSLAEVDTQYF. The full variable domain, rest sourced from reference TRBV7-2 and TRBJ2-3, is GAGVSQSPSNKVTEKGKDVELRCDPISGHTALYWYRQSLGQGLEFLIYFQGNSAPDKSGLPSDRFSAERTGGSVSTLTIQRTQQEDSAVYLCASSLAEVDTQYFGPGTRLTVL.

The chain's CDR3 is CASSYRDRGRYGYTF. The CDR3 nucleotides read TGTGCCAGCAGTTACCGGGACAGGGGACGGTATGGCTACACCTTC. The chain joins TRBV6-5 to TRBJ1-2; 10 positions match TRBD1. Per the germline V gene, CDR1 is MNHEY and CDR2 is SVGAGI. This CDR3 is 15 amino acids long. V shed 2 bases, J shed 5 bases, and the junction held 5 bases outside the gene matches.

This clone has just one count. The chain recombines TRBV11-2 with TRBJ1-5, with D uncertain. Trimming cost V 0 bases and J 2 bases, with 11 bases left between them. The CDR3 sequence is 16 residues long. Germline V gene data show CDR1 as SGHAT and CDR2 as FQNNGV. This chain's CDR3 is CASSLDFPGGNQPQHF. As DNA, the CDR3 is TGTGCCAGCAGCTTAGATTTCCCAGGAGGCAATCAGCCCCAGCATTTT. Full variable domain (rest looked up from reference TRBV11-2 and TRBJ1-5): EAGVAQSPRYKIIEKRQSVAFWCNPISGHATLYWYQQILGQGPKLLIQFQNNGVVDDSQLPKDRFSAERLKGVDSTLKIQPAKLEDSAVYLCASSLDFPGGNQPQHFGDGTRLSIL.

The CDR3 here is CASSGLGTSGTAYEQYF. CDR3 DNA sequence: TGTGCCAGCAGTGGCCTGGGGACTAGCGGCACTGCTTACGAGCAGTACTTC. V gene TRBV25-1 combines with J gene TRBJ2-7, with 11 nucleotides matching TRBD2. The CDR3 runs to 17 residues. V dropped 4 bases and J dropped 4; count of bases not matched to a gene: 12. Germline-derived CDR1 and CDR2 are MGHDK and SYGVNS.

About this clone itself: The same CDR3 also results from other DNA sequences found in this sample. The chain's CDR3 is CASSLLGPGETQYF. The CDR3 DNA reads TGTGCCAGCAGTCTATTAGGCCCAGGGGAGACCCAGTACTTC. This chain uses TRBV27 with TRBJ2-5; D possibly corresponds to TRBD1 (5 bases). This CDR3 is 14 amino acids long. Trimming removed 5 bases from V and 5 bases from J, with 15 bases in between. Germline lookup yields CDR1 MNHEY and CDR2 SMNVEV (reference sequence).

The genes are TRBV5-6 and TRBJ2-1, with a tentative D call TRBD2 (5 bases). Germline CDR1 and CDR2: SGHDT and YYEEEE. This CDR3 has 14 amino acids. Trimming left V 4 bases short and J 5 bases short, with 13 bases between. The CDR3 coding sequence is TGTGCCAGCAGCCCGTCGGGGAAGAACAATGAGCAGTTCTTC. Translating it yields CASSPSGKNNEQFF.

This chain uses TRBV13 with TRBJ2-7; no definite D call. The germline gives CDR1 PRHDT, CDR2 FYEKMQ (reference sequence). V was pared by 4 bases and J by 5 bases, with 9 bases between. The CDR3 runs to 12 residues. DNA of the CDR3: TGTGCCAGCAGCTCCCTTAAAGACGAGCAGTACTTC. This gives the protein CASSSLKDEQYF.

V and J are TRBV7-9 and TRBJ1-2; the D gene is possibly TRBD1 (5 bases). V lost 1 base and J 4 bases, leaving 13 bases between the germline ends. This CDR3 has 15 residues. Germline assignment: CDR1 SEHNR and CDR2 FQNEAQ (reference sequence). CDR3 sequence (DNA): TGTGCCAGCAGCTTAGGTGGGGGTTTCGTCTATGGCTACACCTTC. This encodes CASSLGGGFVYGYTF. Combining the CDR3 with reference TRBV7-9 and TRBJ1-2 gives the whole variable domain DTGVSQNPRHKITKRGQNVTFRCDPISEHNRLYWYRQTLGQGPEFLTYFQNEAQLEKSRLLSDRFSAERPKGSFSTLEIQRTEQGDSAMYLCASSLGGGFVYGYTFGSGTRLTVV.

The chain couples TRBV7-9 to TRBJ2-7; possible D gene TRBD2, 5 bases. This CDR3 region has 13 residues. Trimming cost V 2 bases and J 3 bases, with 8 bases left between them. Germline assignment: CDR1 SEHNR and CDR2 FQNEAQ (reference sequence). CDR3 sequence reads: CASSLSTIYEQYF. DNA for the CDR3: TGTGCCAGCAGCTTATCGACTATCTACGAGCAGTACTTC.

V is TRBV7-9 and J is TRBJ2-1; 11 nucleotides line up with TRBD1. This CDR3 spans 15 amino acids. J was trimmed by 9 bases and V by 5 bases; bases with no gene match: 9. Germline assignment: CDR1 SEHNR and CDR2 FQNEAQ (reference sequence). The CDR3 DNA is TGTGCCAGCAGCCCACGGGACAGGGGGTCAGGTGAGCAGTTCTTC. Translated, it gives CASSPRDRGSGEQFF. Full variable domain (outside the CDR3, taken from reference TRBV7-9 and TRBJ2-1): DTGVSQNPRHKITKRGQNVTFRCDPISEHNRLYWYRQTLGQGPEFLTYFQNEAQLEKSRLLSDRFSAERPKGSFSTLEIQRTEQGDSAMYLCASSPRDRGSGEQFFGPGTRLTVL.

The chain is built from TRBV7-2 and TRBJ2-7, with D unresolved. Germline V gene lookup returns CDR1 SGHTA and CDR2 FQGNSA. The V end lost 1 base, the J end lost 9 bases, and 10 bases lay between the germline ends. The CDR3 is made up of 12 amino acids. The CDR3 region has the DNA TGTGCCAGCAGCTTAGACGCCTCACGGCAGTACTTC. Translated, it gives CASSLDASRQYF.

The rearrangement links TRBV28 to TRBJ1-4; TRBD1 matches at 9 bases. The CDR3 is made up of 15 amino acids. From germline, CDR1 is MDHEN and CDR2 SYDVKM. Trimming cost V 3 bases and J 8 bases; bases outside gene matches: 7. Here the CDR3 reads CASSFGTGFGEKLFF. CDR3 in DNA: TGTGCCAGCAGTTTTGGGACAGGGTTCGGGGAAAAACTGTTTTTT.

The J gene is TRBJ1-1, the V gene TRBV5-1; D is perhaps TRBD1 (5 bases). The V end lost 3 bases, the J end lost 6 bases, and 21 bases lay between the germline ends. The CDR3 spans 16 residues. Germline V gives CDR1 SGHRS, CDR2 YFSETQ. The CDR3 DNA sequence: TGCGCCAGCAGCTCGCCCCTTAGCGCGGGGCGCGCTGAAGCTTTCTTT. It specifies CASSSPLSAGRAEAFF.

Of note for this clone: In the same sample, other DNA sequences code for this CDR3. The rearrangement uses TRBV27 and TRBJ1-2, with a tentative D call TRBD1 (6 bases). This CDR3 comprises 13 residues. Germline V gene data show CDR1 as MNHEY and CDR2 as SMNVEV (reference sequence). V lost 7 bases and J 1 base, leaving 10 bases between the germline ends. The CDR3 region has the DNA TGTGCCAGCAAGGCGGACAGTAACTATGGCTACACCTTC. It specifies CASKADSNYGYTF.

The chain is built from TRBV4-1 and TRBJ1-5, with D tentatively TRBD1 (5 bases). The CDR3 runs to 17 residues. V shed 0 bases and J shed 2 bases, with 14 bases lying between them. Germline CDR1 is MGHRA and CDR2 is YSYEKL. The CDR3 protein is CASSQDLAQVGNQPQHF. The CDR3 coding sequence is TGCGCCAGCAGCCAAGATTTGGCACAGGTGGGCAATCAGCCCCAGCATTTT.

Note on this clone: The sample carries other DNA sequences with the same CDR3. J is TRBJ2-7 and V is TRBV27; tentatively, D is TRBD1 or TRBD2 (5 bases each). The V gene lost 5 bases and the J gene lost 3 bases, with 14 bases spanning the gap. CDR1 and CDR2 (germline): MNHEY, SMNVEV (reference sequence). The length of the CDR3 is 14 residues. The CDR3 DNA reads as TGTGCCAGCAGTCTCCGGGGCGAACTCTACGAGCAGTACTTC. This codes for CASSLRGELYEQYF.

The rearrangement links TRBV4-3 to TRBJ1-2; D uncertain. Germline assignment: CDR1 LGHNA and CDR2 YSLEER. V lost 3 bases and J lost 3, with 14 bases in between. The CDR3 is 15 amino acids. The DNA of the CDR3 is TGCGCCAGCAGCCACAGGCCCCCCGGGCACTATGGCTACACCTTC. It yields the protein CASSHRPPGHYGYTF.